This TCR beta chain was obtained from a study of cytomegalovirus exposure and HLA in healthy donors. From the roughly 120-subject validation cohort, which was separate from the approximately 700-subject first cohort, the donors were drawn. This table comes from immunoSEQ multiplex PCR, and its TCRdb copy is limited to in-frame clones, with some not included. This sample yields some 290,000 clones, of which around 90% are seen a single time; around 0.88% belongs to the top ten. In its sample, this clone was seen once. This clonotype originated in a man aged 25-45 years in good health and CMV-seronegative. The material sequenced was PBMCs.

CDR3 region: CASSLGTEAFF. For the CDR3, the DNA is TGTGCCAGCAGTCTCGGGACTGAAGCTTTCTTT. The gene calls are TRBV6-1 and TRBJ1-1; D remains ambiguous. The length of the CDR3 is 11 residues. V gave up 5 bases and J gave up 5 bases, with 6 bases separating them. CDR1 is MNHNS and CDR2 is SASEGT in the germline V gene.